These 31 T cell receptor beta chains share one sample of origin, sequenced in a study of cytomegalovirus exposure and HLA in healthy donors. Primers included in the PCR were 60 Vbeta and 13 Jbeta primers. Produced via immunoSEQ multiplex PCR; TCRdb's table is partial and in-frame only. This table holds about 150,000 clones, about 76% found once. Sequenced sample: PBMCs. The receptor set was obtained from a man aged 25-45 years in good health and CMV-seropositive.

There are a few counts of this clone. J is TRBJ2-5 and V is TRBV11-2; tentatively, D is TRBD1 (6 bases). The CDR3 length is 15 residues. Trimming shortened V by 2 bases and J by 5 bases, and 15 bases separated the two germline ends. CDR1 is SGHAT and CDR2 is FQNNGV in the germline V gene. CDR3 nucleotide sequence: TGTGCCAGCAGCTTAATGGGACATCGAGGGGAGACCCAGTACTTC. Translated: CASSLMGHRGETQYF.

The V gene is TRBV4-2, the J gene TRBJ1-2; tentatively, D is TRBD1 (6 bases). Trimming removed 1 base from V and 5 bases from J, with 11 bases in between. The CDR3 spans 14 residues. Germline V lookup: CDR1 LGHNA, CDR2 YNFKEQ. The CDR3 DNA is TGTGCCAGCAGCCAAGGCACAGGGCTGTATGGCTACACCTTC. This sequence encodes CASSQGTGLYGYTF.

The chain recombines TRBV9 with TRBJ1-1; TRBD1 might be the D (5 bases). CDR3 length: 15 amino acids. CDR1 SGDLS and CDR2 YYNGEE come from the germline V gene. V lost 2 bases and J lost 1, with 12 bases in between. DNA of the CDR3: TGTGCCAGCAGCGTGTCCGGACATACGAACACTGAAGCTTTCTTT. Translation gives CASSVSGHTNTEAFF.

Comment on this clone: The junction departs from germline at one end; a sequencing error may be responsible. The rearrangement links TRBV7-9 to TRBJ1-2; D perhaps matches TRBD1 (6 bases). The germline V gene encodes CDR1 SEHNR and CDR2 FQNEAQ (reference sequence). The CDR3 extends over 12 amino acids. The chain's CDR3 is CSSSLNRDGYTF. CDR3 in DNA: TGTTCCAGCAGCCTAAACAGGGATGGCTACACCTTC.

This clone was seen a few times. The chain uses TRBV5-1 and TRBJ2-3; 12 bases fit TRBD1. The germline V gene has CDR1 SGHRS and CDR2 YFSETQ. The CDR3 is 18 residues long. Trimming at V came to 1 base and at J to 4 bases, leaving 10 bases not matched to a gene. CDR3 amino acids: CASSLTSTGTGGPDTQYF. The CDR3 DNA reads as TGCGCCAGCAGCTTGACTAGTACCGGGACAGGGGGCCCAGATACGCAGTATTTT.

The CDR3 is CASRDYSEETQYF. The CDR3, as DNA: TGTGCCAGCAGGGACTATAGCGAAGAGACCCAGTACTTC. J is TRBJ2-5 and V is TRBV27, with D tentatively TRBD2 (6 bases). The CDR3 runs to 13 residues. CDR1 MNHEY and CDR2 SMNVEV come from the germline V gene (reference sequence). Trimming pared 6 bases from V and 3 bases from J, leaving 11 bases between.

The rearrangement joins TRBV2 to TRBJ1-6; the D is unclear. V lost 8 bases to trimming and J lost 8 bases, with 7 bases between them. The CDR3 has 11 amino acids. CDR1 SNHLY and CDR2 FYNNEI come from the germline V gene. CDR3 amino acids: CASREDSPLHF. The CDR3 nucleotides are TGTGCCAGCCGCGAGGATTCACCCCTCCACTTT.

The gene calls are TRBV30 and TRBJ1-2, with D perhaps TRBD1 (5 bases). The CDR3 runs 14 residues. Between the trimmed V and J ends, which lost 4 bases and 2 bases, there was a span of 14 bases. The germline CDR1 and CDR2 sequences are GTSNPN and SVGIG (reference sequence). The CDR3 DNA follows: TGTGCCTGGACTAGTCAGGGCGTCAACTATGGCTACACCTTC. This sequence encodes CAWTSQGVNYGYTF.

The chain recombines TRBV27 with TRBJ1-1; 7 bases align to TRBD1. This CDR3 is 17 amino acids long. After removal of 5 bases from V and 2 bases from J, the junction contained 14 bases not matched to a gene. Germline values: CDR1 MNHEY, CDR2 SMNVEV (reference sequence). The CDR3 loop is CASSIRQGPLSNTEAFF. In DNA, the CDR3 is TGTGCCAGCAGTATAAGACAGGGACCCCTTTCTAACACTGAAGCTTTCTTT.

V usage is TRBV2 and J usage is TRBJ2-3, with 7 bases aligning to TRBD1. The CDR3 length is 15 residues. J was trimmed by 0 bases and V by 4 bases; bases with no gene match: 4. Germline-derived CDR1 and CDR2 are SNHLY and FYNNEI. The CDR3 here is CASSVDRASTDTQYF. The CDR3 DNA is TGTGCCAGCAGTGTAGACAGGGCTAGCACAGATACGCAGTATTTT.

This clone showed up just a few times. V and J are TRBV18 and TRBJ2-1; D unclear. The germline V gene encodes CDR1 KGHSH and CDR2 LQKENI. Trimming took 0 bases from V and 0 from J, leaving 12 bases between them. CDR3 length equals 17 residues. The CDR3 sequence is CASSPPLARSSYNEQFF. The CDR3 bases are TGTGCCAGCTCACCACCCCTGGCTAGAAGCTCCTACAATGAGCAGTTCTTC.

This chain connects TRBV7-8 to TRBJ2-7; possible D gene TRBD1, 7 bases. Germline CDR1 reads SGHVS; CDR2 reads FQNEAQ. V shed 5 bases and J shed 3 bases, with 14 bases lying between them. This CDR3 is 14 amino acids long. The CDR3 coding sequence is TGTGCCAGCAGCGGGAGGACAGGAAACTACGAGCAGTACTTC. It is translated as CASSGRTGNYEQYF.

J is TRBJ1-2 and V is TRBV9; 8 positions agree with TRBD1. V gave up 4 bases and J gave up 8 bases; unmatched junction bases: 13. This CDR3 has 15 amino acids. Germline V gene data show CDR1 as SGDLS and CDR2 as YYNGEE. The CDR3 loop is CASSPRTGRVYGYTF. As DNA, the CDR3 is TGTGCCAGCAGCCCACGGACAGGGCGGGTCTACGGCTACACCTTC.

This clone was seen only a few times. The chain links TRBV18 to TRBJ1-1, with 8 positions matching TRBD1. Trimming removed 5 bases from V and 2 bases from J; junction bases left unmatched: 10. Germline CDR1 reads KGHSH; CDR2 reads LQKENI. The CDR3 has 16 residues. The CDR3 sequence: CASSSGTGSINTEAFF. The CDR3 nucleotides read TGTGCCAGCTCATCTGGGACAGGATCTATAAACACTGAAGCTTTCTTT.

The rearrangement joins TRBV30 to TRBJ2-2, with D possibly TRBD1 on 5 matching bases. Looked up from germline, CDR1 is GTSNPN and CDR2 is SVGIG (reference sequence). This CDR3 has 12 amino acids. The V end was cut by 3 bases, the J end by 4 bases, with 6 bases between. The CDR3 coding sequence is TGTGCCTGGAGGCAGGGCACCGGGGAGCTGTTTTTT. It yields the protein CAWRQGTGELFF.

The CDR3 here is CATSRGPGNQPQHF. The CDR3, as DNA: TGTGCCACCAGCAGAGGCCCGGGCAATCAGCCCCAGCATTTT. The rearrangement uses TRBV15 and TRBJ1-5; D gene unclear. The CDR3 spans 14 residues. Per the germline V gene, CDR1 is LNHNV and CDR2 is YYDKDF (reference sequence). V dropped 1 base and J dropped 2 bases, with 6 bases sitting between them.

This chain joins TRBV4-3 and TRBJ1-2, with D perhaps matching TRBD1 (6 bases). V lost 4 bases and J 0 bases, leaving 9 bases between the germline ends. Germline lookup yields CDR1 LGHNA and CDR2 YSLEER. The CDR3 contains 14 residues. The CDR3 nucleotides are TGCGCCAGCAGCCTAAGGACAGCTAACTATGGCTACACCTTC. Translating it yields CASSLRTANYGYTF.

This clone was seen more than once but under ten times. The chain joins TRBV6-1 to TRBJ1-5, with a tentative D call TRBD1 (6 bases). Germline CDR1 reads MNHNS; CDR2 reads SASEGT. V lost 3 bases and J 8 bases, leaving 11 bases between the germline ends. The CDR3 is 13 amino acids. The CDR3 DNA is TGTGCCAGCAGTGACTATAAGGGGGAGCCCCAGCATTTT. Translated, it gives CASSDYKGEPQHF.

Concerning this clone itself: The same CDR3 is also encoded by other DNA sequences in this sample. This chain links TRBV6-1 with TRBJ1-3; possibly TRBD1 for D (6 bases). Trimming shortened V by 3 bases and J by 4 bases, and 10 bases separated the two germline ends. This CDR3 has 14 amino acids. Germline V gene data show CDR1 as MNHNS and CDR2 as SASEGT. The CDR3 DNA reads TGTGCCAGCAGTGATGGGGGCGCGGGAAACACCATATATTTT. Translated, it gives CASSDGGAGNTIYF.

The V and J genes are TRBV9 and TRBJ2-3; D possibly corresponds to TRBD1 (6 bases). The ends were cut back, 3 bases at V and 4 bases at J, with 9 bases in the middle. CDR3 length equals 13 residues. In germline, CDR1 is SGDLS, CDR2 YYNGEE. The CDR3 DNA reads TGTGCCAGCAGCGCCTCAGGGGCAGATACGCAGTATTTT. Translated: CASSASGADTQYF.

The V and J genes are TRBV15 and TRBJ2-7; D is perhaps TRBD1 (5 bases). The CDR3 has 14 residues. Looked up from germline, CDR1 is LNHNV and CDR2 is YYDKDF (reference sequence). The ends were cut back, 3 bases at V and 4 bases at J, with 13 bases in the middle. The CDR3 nucleotides are TGTGCCACCAGCAGTAGGGGATTCTTTTACGAGCAGTACTTC. This codes for CATSSRGFFYEQYF.

The gene calls are TRBV30 and TRBJ2-2; D unclear. V shed 8 bases and J shed 2 bases, with 15 bases lying between them. The CDR3 runs to 14 residues. Per germline, CDR1 GTSNPN and CDR2 SVGIG (reference sequence). In nucleotides, the CDR3 is TGTGCCCGCCTACTCGGTACTAACACCGGGGAGCTGTTTTTT. This gives the protein CARLLGTNTGELFF.

The chain joins TRBV28 to TRBJ1-1; D is possibly TRBD1 (6 bases). CDR1 and CDR2 (germline): MDHEN, SYDVKM. This CDR3 contains 15 residues. V was trimmed by 4 bases and J by 4 bases, leaving 16 bases between them. CDR3 DNA: TGTGCCAGCAGTTCCTCAGCCCGGGGGGCCACTGAAGCTTTCTTT. Translated: CASSSSARGATEAFF.

This chain uses TRBV7-6 with TRBJ1-1; 7 bases agree with TRBD1. J lost 0 bases, V lost 5 bases, and 6 bases had no gene match. The CDR3 runs to 15 residues. Germline lookup yields CDR1 SGHVS and CDR2 FNYEAQ. The CDR3 DNA sequence: TGTGCCAGCAGCCCCCGACAGGGATTGAACACTGAAGCTTTCTTT. As protein: CASSPRQGLNTEAFF.

This clone came up a few times. The rearrangement joins TRBV5-1 to TRBJ2-1; possible D gene TRBD2, 7 bases. Trimming took 3 bases from V and 9 from J, leaving 19 bases between them. CDR1 SGHRS and CDR2 YFSETQ come from the germline V gene. This CDR3 has 15 amino acids. The CDR3 bases are TGCGCCAGCAGCTCCAATGGGGGGGGCCTTGGTGAGCAGTTCTTC. Protein: CASSSNGGGLGEQFF.

This clone was picked up one time. The gene calls are TRBV28 and TRBJ2-7, with TRBD2 matching 7 bases. The germline V gene has CDR1 MDHEN and CDR2 SYDVKM. CDR3 size: 15 residues. Trimming cost V 6 bases and J 5 bases; bases outside gene matches: 13. In nucleotides, the CDR3 is TGTGCCAGCAGGGTTGGCGGGAGTGATATCCACGAGCAGTACTTC. Amino acid sequence: CASRVGGSDIHEQYF.

This chain links TRBV11-2 with TRBJ2-1; TRBD1 might be the D (6 bases). The CDR3 runs 14 residues. Trimming removed 7 bases at V and 3 bases at J, with 13 bases between. Germline-derived CDR1 and CDR2 are SGHAT and FQNNGV. This chain's CDR3 is CASNNIGGYNEQFF. CDR3 sequence (DNA): TGTGCCAGCAATAATATAGGGGGCTACAATGAGCAGTTCTTC.

The gene calls are TRBV27 and TRBJ1-5, with 7 nucleotides matching TRBD1. V trimming: 4 bases; J trimming: 3 bases; junction bases outside the gene matches: 6. The CDR3 sequence is 15 residues long. Germline V gives CDR1 MNHEY, CDR2 SMNVEV (reference sequence). Written as DNA, the CDR3 is TGTGCCAGCAGTTCGGGACAGTTACTCAATCAGCCCCAGCATTTT. Translation: CASSSGQLLNQPQHF.

The chain carries TRBV9 and TRBJ1-1; D is unclear. Germline-derived CDR1 and CDR2 are SGDLS and YYNGEE. The CDR3 is made up of 14 amino acids. The ends were cut back, 0 bases at V and 0 bases at J, with 6 bases in the middle. Here the CDR3 DNA reads TGTGCCAGCAGCGTAGGGCAGATGAACACTGAAGCTTTCTTT. It is translated as CASSVGQMNTEAFF. The full variable domain, its missing parts supplied by reference TRBV9 and TRBJ1-1, is DSGVTQTPKHLITATGQRVTLRCSPRSGDLSVYWYQQSLDQGLQFLIQYYNGEERAKGNILERFSAQQFPDLHSELNLSSLELGDSALYFCASSVGQMNTEAFFGQGTRLTVV.

This chain connects TRBV4-3 to TRBJ1-2; possibly TRBD1 for D (5 bases). The CDR3 covers 14 residues. The V end lost 1 base, the J end lost 2 bases, and 8 bases lay between the germline ends. CDR1 is LGHNA, CDR2 YSLEER, per germline. CDR3 region: CASSQVDSNYGYTF. The CDR3, as DNA: TGCGCCAGCAGCCAAGTCGACAGCAACTATGGCTACACCTTC.

The V and J genes are TRBV10-1 and TRBJ2-6; D is undetermined. Germline CDR1 WNHNN, CDR2 SYGVQD (reference sequence). The ends were cut back, 7 bases at V and 0 bases at J, with 10 bases in the middle. There are 15 residues in the CDR3. For the CDR3, the DNA is TGCGCCAGCAACCGACACGTCTCTGGGGCCAACGTCCTGACTTTC. It translates to CASNRHVSGANVLTF.